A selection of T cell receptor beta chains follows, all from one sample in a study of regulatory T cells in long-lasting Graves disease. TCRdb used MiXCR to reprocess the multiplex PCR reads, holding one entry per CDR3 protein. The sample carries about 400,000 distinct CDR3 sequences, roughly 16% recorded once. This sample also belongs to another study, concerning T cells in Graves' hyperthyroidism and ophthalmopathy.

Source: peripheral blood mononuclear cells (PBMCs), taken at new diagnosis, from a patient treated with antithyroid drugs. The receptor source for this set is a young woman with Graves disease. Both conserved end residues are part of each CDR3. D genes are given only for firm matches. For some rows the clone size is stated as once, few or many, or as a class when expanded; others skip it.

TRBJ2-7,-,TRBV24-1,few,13,TGTGCCACCAGTGATAATCTAGACTACGAGCAGTACTTC,CATSDNLDYEQYF
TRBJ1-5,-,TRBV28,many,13,TGTGCCAGCATCGAGGGGACCTATCAGCCCCAGCATTTT,CASIEGTYQPQHF
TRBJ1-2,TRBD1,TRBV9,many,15,TGTGCCAGCAGCGTTGGGACAGGGAAGAACTATGGCTACACCTTC,CASSVGTGKNYGYTF
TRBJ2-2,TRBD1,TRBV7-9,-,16,TGTGCCAGCAGGGGACAGGGGGCGCGGAGCACCGGGGAGCTGTTTTTT,CASRGQGARSTGELFF
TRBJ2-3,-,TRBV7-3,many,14,TGTGCCAGCAGCCGGGACCCCAGCACAGATACGCAGTATTTT,CASSRDPSTDTQYF
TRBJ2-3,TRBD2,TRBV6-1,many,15,TGTGCCAGCAGTGACCCTAGCGGGGGCACAGATACGCAGTATTTT,CASSDPSGGTDTQYF
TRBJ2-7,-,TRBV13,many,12,TGTGCCAGCAGGTATAGGAACGGGCCGCAGTACTTC,CASRYRNGPQYF
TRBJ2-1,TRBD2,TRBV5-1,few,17,TGCGCCAGCAGCTTCATTACCGGGACTAGCCGGGACAATGAGCAGTTCTTC,CASSFITGTSRDNEQFF
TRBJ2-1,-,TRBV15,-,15,TGTGCCACCAGCAGAGATCGGAGCTCCTACAATGAGCAGTTCTTC,CATSRDRSSYNEQFF
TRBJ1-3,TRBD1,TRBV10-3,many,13,TGTGCCATCAGGGACAGGGGAGGAAACACCATATATTTT,CAIRDRGGNTIYF
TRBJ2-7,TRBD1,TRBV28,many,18,TGTGCCAGCAGTCCACTTCACTGGGACAGGGAAGGGTCCTACGAGCAGTACTTC,CASSPLHWDREGSYEQYF
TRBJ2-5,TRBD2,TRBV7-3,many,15,TGTGCCAGCAGCGTTGATGGCGGGAGAGCAGAGACCCAGTACTTC,CASSVDGGRAETQYF
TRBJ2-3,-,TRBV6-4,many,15,TGTGCCAGCAGTGACGCGACTAGTGGAGCAGATACGCAGTATTTT,CASSDATSGADTQYF
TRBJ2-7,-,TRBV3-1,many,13,TGTGCCAGCAGCACCTCTACCACCTACGAGCAGTACTTC,CASSTSTTYEQYF
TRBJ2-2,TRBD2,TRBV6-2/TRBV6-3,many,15,TGTGCCAGCAGTTACTCGGCGGGAGGGCCTTGGGAGCTGTTTTTT,CASSYSAGGPWELFF
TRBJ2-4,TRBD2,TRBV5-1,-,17,TGCGCCAGCAACAGCCAAGGGACTAGCGGGGCCAAAAACATTCAGTACTTC,CASNSQGTSGAKNIQYF
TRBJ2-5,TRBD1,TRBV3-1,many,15,TGTGCCAGCAGCCAATGGGACAGTAACGAAGAGACCCAGTACTTC,CASSQWDSNEETQYF
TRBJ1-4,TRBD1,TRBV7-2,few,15,TGTGCCAGCAGCTCAACAGGGGGTGCTGGTGAAAAACTGTTTTTT,CASSSTGGAGEKLFF
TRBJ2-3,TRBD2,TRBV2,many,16,TGTGCCAGCAGTGGAAGCGGGACCCTAGGGGCAGATACGCAGTATTTT,CASSGSGTLGADTQYF
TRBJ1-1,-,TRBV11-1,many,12,TGTGCCAGCGGGGGGCCGAACACTGAAGCTTTCTTT,CASGGPNTEAFF
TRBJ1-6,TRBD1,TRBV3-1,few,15,TGTGCCAGCAGCCCGACAGGGGTCCACAATTCACCCCTCCACTTT,CASSPTGVHNSPLHF
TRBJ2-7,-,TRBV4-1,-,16,TGCGCCAGCAGCCAAAGCCCTGACAGGACGATAAACGAGCAGTACTTC,CASSQSPDRTINEQYF
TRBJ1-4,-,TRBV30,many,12,TGTGCCGTCCCTACCATGGGTGAAAAACTGTTTTTT,CAVPTMGEKLFF
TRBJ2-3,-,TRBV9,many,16,TGTGCCAGCAGCGTTCGAGGGCAGCACAGCACAGATACGCAGTATTTT,CASSVRGQHSTDTQYF
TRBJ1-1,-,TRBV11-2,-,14,TGTGCCAGCAGACCCGCAACGGGGTTCACTGAAGCTTTCTTT,CASRPATGFTEAFF
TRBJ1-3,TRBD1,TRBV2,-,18,TGTGCCAGCAGTTTTCTCTGGGACAGTTGGAGCTCTGGAAACACCATATATTTT,CASSFLWDSWSSGNTIYF
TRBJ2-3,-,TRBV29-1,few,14,TGCAGCGTTGAATATGGGGGCCATACAGATACGCAGTATTTT,CSVEYGGHTDTQYF
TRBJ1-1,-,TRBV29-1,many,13,TGCAGCGTTGTGAGGCGGTTGAACACTGAAGCTTTCTTT,CSVVRRLNTEAFF
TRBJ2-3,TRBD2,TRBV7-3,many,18,TGTGCCAGCAGCTTATCTAGCGGGGGGATTAGAGGAACAGATACGCAGTATTTT,CASSLSSGGIRGTDTQYF
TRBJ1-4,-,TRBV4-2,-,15,TGTGCCAGCAGCCAAGAGTGGCAGGGCGATGAAAAACTGTTTTTT,CASSQEWQGDEKLFF
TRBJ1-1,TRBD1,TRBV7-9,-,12,TGTGCCAGCAGCTGGACAGGGCTTGAAGCTTTCTTT,CASSWTGLEAFF
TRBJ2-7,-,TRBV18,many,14,TGTGCCAGCTCACCGCTAACTGAGAACTACGAGCAGTACTTC,CASSPLTENYEQYF
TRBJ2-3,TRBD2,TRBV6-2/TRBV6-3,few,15,TGTGCCAGCAGTTACTCGAGCGGGATGGTGGATACGCAGTATTTT,CASSYSSGMVDTQYF
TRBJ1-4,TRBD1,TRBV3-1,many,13,TGTGCCAGCAGCCTCGGACAGGAGGAAAAACTGTTTTTT,CASSLGQEEKLFF
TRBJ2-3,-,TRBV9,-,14,TGTGCCAGCAGCGTAGATGGCTACACAGATACGCAGTATTTT,CASSVDGYTDTQYF
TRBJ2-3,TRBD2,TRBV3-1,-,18,TGTGCCAGCAGCCAAGAGCTCCGGGGACTAGCGAGCACAGATACGCAGTATTTT,CASSQELRGLASTDTQYF
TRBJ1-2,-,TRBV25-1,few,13,TGTGCCAGCAGTTCGGACAAGGCCTATGGCTACACCTTC,CASSSDKAYGYTF
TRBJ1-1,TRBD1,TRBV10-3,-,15,TGTGCCATCAAACCGGGACAGGGTTTGAACACTGAAGCTTTCTTT,CAIKPGQGLNTEAFF
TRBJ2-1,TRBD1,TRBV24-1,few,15,TGTGCCACCAAGGACCGACAGGGCTCCTACAATGAGCAGTTCTTC,CATKDRQGSYNEQFF
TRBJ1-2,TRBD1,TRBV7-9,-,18,TGTGCCAGCAGCTTACGTGGAGACAGGGGGCTTGCTGACTATGGCTACACCTTC,CASSLRGDRGLADYGYTF
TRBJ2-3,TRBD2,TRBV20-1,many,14,TGCAGTGCTAAAAGCGGGAGCGAGGCAGATACGCAGTATTTT,CSAKSGSEADTQYF
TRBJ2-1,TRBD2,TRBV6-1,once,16,TGTGCCAGCAGTGAAGCGCCAGCGGGAGGAATCGATGAGCAGTTCTTC,CASSEAPAGGIDEQFF
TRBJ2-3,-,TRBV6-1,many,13,TGTGCCAGCAGCCCCATCAGAGCAGATACGCAGTATTTT,CASSPIRADTQYF
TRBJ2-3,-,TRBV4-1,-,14,TGCGCCAGCAGCCAAGGACCCGGCCCAGATACGCAGTATTTT,CASSQGPGPDTQYF
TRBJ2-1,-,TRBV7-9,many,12,TGTGCCAGCAGCCGCTTCTCCGATGAGCAGTTCTTC,CASSRFSDEQFF
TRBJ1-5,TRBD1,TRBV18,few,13,TGTGCCAGCTCCCCCGAAAGGGGGCAGGCCCAGCATTTT,CASSPERGQAQHF